This T cell receptor (beta chain) was retrieved from a study of T cells in Graves' hyperthyroidism and ophthalmopathy. For this clonotype: Its antigen is not identified.

Findings of the study overall: Expanded thyroid clonotypes (above 0.001) were mostly also found in blood.

Researchers took RNA transcripts and amplified the TCR beta CDR3 regions from them. When the TCR CDR3 underwent first-round RT-PCR, the HTBI primer set was used. TCRdb redid the calling of the multiplex PCR reads with MiXCR, one entry per CDR3 protein. The sample has about 50,000 distinct CDR3 sequences, approximately 49% seen once. Deletions cut 6 bases from V and 4 bases from J, with 16 bases between. The germline V gene encodes CDR1 DFQATT and CDR2 SNEGSKA (reference sequence). There are 15 residues in the CDR3. V gene TRBV20-1 combines with J gene TRBJ2-6, with D uncertain. The sequence came from a woman aged 50 to 65 with Graves' hyperthyroidism. Sequencing was done on a sample of peripheral blood or thyroid tissue (not recorded which). CDR3 sequence reads: CSAQKLAAGANVLTF. CDR3 in DNA: TGCAGTGCCCAAAAGCTGGCAGCGGGGGCCAACGTCCTGACTTTC.